Presented here are 17 T cell receptor beta chains from one specimen sequenced in a study of CD8 T cells in ankylosing spondylitis. One entry per CDR3 protein, called by TCRdb with MiXCR from the 5' RACE reads. Among some 250,000 distinct CDR3 sequences listed, more than 20% were seen once. The material sequenced was blood, either unsorted or a sorted T cell fraction (not recorded which). These receptors were collected from a male donor with ankylosing spondylitis or in good health (not recorded which).

This clonotype was counted a few times. This chain joins TRBV12-3 or TRBV12-4 and TRBJ2-2; TRBD1 agrees at 7 bases. V lost 5 bases to trimming and J lost 8 bases; unmatched junction nucleotides: 8. The CDR3 is made up of 14 amino acids. CDR3 nucleotide sequence: TGTGCCAGCAGTGCCAACAGGGGCACGGGGGAGCTGTTTTTT. Encoded protein: CASSANRGTGELFF.

There are many counts of this clonotype. This chain joins TRBV27 and TRBJ2-4, with D perhaps assigned TRBD1 or TRBD2 (7 bases each). Looked up from germline, CDR1 is MNHEY and CDR2 is SMNVEV (reference sequence). CDR3 size: 13 residues. V was pared by 5 bases and J by 8 bases, with 13 bases between. The CDR3 loop is CASSATGRDIQYF. CDR3 nucleotides: TGTGCCAGCAGTGCGACAGGGAGGGACATTCAGTACTTC.

This clonotype came up many times. The rearrangement links TRBV20-1 to TRBJ2-7; TRBD1 aligns across 10 bases. Germline CDR1 reads DFQATT; CDR2 reads SNEGSKA (reference sequence). This CDR3 is 17 amino acids long. With 6 bases clipped from V and 5 bases from J, the junction kept 19 bases outside the gene matches. The CDR3 DNA follows: TGCAGTGCAGGGGACAGGGGAAGAAGTCAGGGGAACGACGAGCAGTACTTC. Protein product: CSAGDRGRSQGNDEQYF.

The genes are TRBV21-1 and TRBJ2-1. TRBV21-1 is a known pseudogene. The CDR3 totals 13 residues. As DNA, the CDR3 is TGTGCCAGCAGCCCCGATACGGACATTGAGCAGTTCTTC. This encodes CASSPDTDIEQFF.

The chain couples TRBV3-1 to TRBJ2-3; unclear D gene. The germline gives CDR1 LGHDT, CDR2 YNNKEL (reference sequence). Deletions cut 4 bases from V and 5 bases from J, with 13 bases between. The CDR3 loop spans 14 amino acids. Here the CDR3 DNA reads TGTGCCAGCAGCCTATCCCGACTTGGAGATACGCAGTATTTT. This encodes CASSLSRLGDTQYF.

V gene TRBV2 combines with J gene TRBJ2-5, with a tentative D call TRBD1 (6 bases). Germline CDR1 and CDR2: SNHLY and FYNNEI. Trimming cost V 7 bases and J 3 bases, with 12 bases left between them. This CDR3 comprises 13 residues. The CDR3 region has the DNA TGTGCCAGCACCCCGTACAGGGAAGAGACCCAGTACTTC. Protein sequence: CASTPYREETQYF.

This clonotype was observed many times. V gene TRBV28 combines with J gene TRBJ2-7; either TRBD1 or TRBD2 may supply D (5 bases each). Between the trimmed V and J ends, which lost 6 bases and 3 bases, there was a span of 15 bases. Germline CDR1 and CDR2: MDHEN and SYDVKM. The CDR3 contains 14 residues. The CDR3 here is CASRDRGTFYEQYF. CDR3 DNA: TGTGCCAGCAGAGACAGAGGGACGTTCTACGAGCAGTACTTC.

The gene calls are TRBV12-3 or TRBV12-4 and TRBJ2-5; D might be TRBD1 (6 bases). V shed 1 base and J shed 2 bases, with 11 bases lying between them. This CDR3 has 15 residues. Here the CDR3 reads CASSLGAGDQETQYF. CDR3 in DNA: TGTGCCAGCAGTTTAGGGGCAGGGGATCAAGAGACCCAGTACTTC.

This clonotype was picked up a small number of times. V usage is TRBV29-1 and J usage is TRBJ2-5, with 11 bases fitting TRBD1. V shed 5 bases, J shed 5 bases, and the junction held 7 bases outside the gene matches. This CDR3 contains 14 residues. In germline, CDR1 is SQVTM, CDR2 ANQGSEA. The DNA for the CDR3 is TGCAGCGTTTCTGGACAGGGGGCGAGGGAGACCCAGTACTTC. It is translated as CSVSGQGARETQYF.

This clonotype was seen at least ten times. This chain links TRBV20-1 with TRBJ2-5; possibly TRBD2 for D (7 bases). V gave up 3 bases and J gave up 1 base, with 12 bases separating them. This CDR3 has 14 amino acids. CDR1 is DFQATT, CDR2 SNEGSKA, per germline (reference sequence). The CDR3 sequence is CSARVGGLQETQYF. The CDR3 bases are TGCAGTGCTAGGGTGGGGGGGCTCCAAGAGACCCAGTACTTC.

J is TRBJ2-7 and V is TRBV20-1; D gene uncertain. Trimming shortened V by 3 bases and J by 4 bases, and 7 bases separated the two germline ends. Germline V lookup: CDR1 DFQATT, CDR2 SNEGSKA (reference sequence). CDR3 size: 11 residues. The CDR3 spells CSAREQYEQYF. The DNA of the CDR3 is TGCAGTGCTAGGGAACAGTACGAGCAGTACTTC.

In this sample, this clonotype turned up a few times. V gene TRBV20-1 combines with J gene TRBJ2-7, with D perhaps matching TRBD1 or TRBD2 (6 bases each). The CDR3 is 13 amino acids. V lost 5 bases to trimming and J lost 5 bases, with 16 bases between them. Germline CDR1 reads DFQATT; CDR2 reads SNEGSKA (reference sequence). The CDR3 protein is CSASKGEDHEQYF. The CDR3 bases are TGCAGTGCTTCCAAGGGGGAGGACCACGAGCAGTACTTC.

This clonotype was detected many times. This chain joins TRBV5-1 and TRBJ2-2, with D tentatively TRBD1 or TRBD2 (5 bases each). Per germline, CDR1 SGHRS and CDR2 YFSETQ. The CDR3 loop spans 14 amino acids. Trimming removed 5 bases from V and 5 bases from J, with 13 bases in between. The CDR3 DNA reads TGCGCCAGCAGAATACGGGACGCAACCGGGGAGCTGTTTTTT. Translation gives CASRIRDATGELFF.

This clonotype was observed a handful of times. The chain is built from TRBV5-1 and TRBJ2-7; 10 positions match TRBD1. The J segment lost 4 bases and the V segment lost 3 bases, leaving 10 bases of the junction unmatched. The CDR3 has 16 amino acids. Germline V gene sequence: CDR1 SGHRS, CDR2 YFSETQ. Here the CDR3 DNA reads TGCGCCAGCAGCTCCGCCGGGACAGGGGCCAAGTACGAGCAGTACTTC. It codes for CASSSAGTGAKYEQYF.

This clonotype was counted only a few times. The chain is built from TRBV20-1 and TRBJ2-3; 7 bases align to TRBD1. The CDR3 totals 14 residues. The germline gives CDR1 DFQATT, CDR2 SNEGSKA (reference sequence). V was clipped by 3 bases and J by 6 bases; unmatched bases: 9. This CDR3 reads CSASPGTAGDTQYF. CDR3 bases: TGCAGTGCTAGCCCCGGGACAGCTGGGGATACGCAGTATTTT.

CDR3 nucleotides: TGTGCCAGCAGTGACCGGGACAGGGTCGGTACTGAGCAGTTCTTC. Amino acid sequence: CASSDRDRVGTEQFF. V and J are TRBV12-3 or TRBV12-4 and TRBJ2-1, with TRBD1 identical over 9 bases. After removal of 5 bases from V and 9 bases from J, the junction contained 11 bases not matched to a gene. The CDR3 consists of 15 residues.

This clonotype occurred many times. J is TRBJ2-3 and V is TRBV29-1, with D possibly being TRBD1 or TRBD2 (5 bases each). Trimming removed 6 bases from V and 6 bases from J, with 16 bases in between. Germline CDR1 is SQVTM and CDR2 is ANQGSEA. CDR3 length: 13 amino acids. CDR3 sequence (DNA): TGCAGCGTGAGGACGGGGCCCGGGGATACGCAGTATTTT. Protein sequence: CSVRTGPGDTQYF.